The 32 T cell receptor beta chains given below trace back to one sample, sequenced in a study of T cell responses to AZD1222 COVID-19 vaccine. Here immunoSEQ multiplex PCR was the method, and the copy in TCRdb shows in-frame clones only, minus some. The sample has approximately 120,000 clones; roughly 88% are singletons. The sample here was peripheral blood, taken 28 days after the second AZD1222 dose. The source of these receptors is an adult who received the AZD1222 COVID-19 vaccine.

The DNA for the CDR3 is TGTGCCAGCAGTTTATCCGGGGGGCTCTATGGCTACACCTTC. Encoded protein: CASSLSGGLYGYTF. The chain combines TRBV28 with TRBJ1-2; D might be TRBD1 (6 bases). V lost 1 base and J 4 bases, leaving 10 bases between the germline ends. Germline-derived CDR1 and CDR2 are MDHEN and SYDVKM. The CDR3 has 14 residues.

The rearrangement uses TRBV7-2 and TRBJ2-5; no clear D. V was cut by 3 bases and J by 5 bases, with 4 bases left in between. There are 11 residues in the CDR3. CDR1 and CDR2 from the germline V gene are SGHTA and FQGNSA. The chain's CDR3 is CASSFRETQYF. CDR3 bases: TGTGCCAGCAGCTTCCGGGAGACCCAGTACTTC.

The V gene is TRBV13, the J gene TRBJ1-6; TRBD1 matches 7 bases. CDR1 is PRHDT and CDR2 is FYEKMQ in the germline V gene (reference sequence). This CDR3 spans 15 amino acids. Germline trimming cut 7 bases from V and 1 base from J; bases unmatched to any gene: 4. CDR3 amino acids: CASMGRGSYNSPLHF. The CDR3 nucleotides are TGTGCCAGCATGGGCAGGGGGTCCTATAATTCACCCCTCCACTTT.

This clone has a single count. V is TRBV5-1 and J is TRBJ1-6; the D is unclear. Germline CDR1 SGHRS, CDR2 YFSETQ. The CDR3 has 16 residues. The germline V and J ends were trimmed by 0 bases and 0 bases, with 7 bases remaining between them. CDR3 DNA sequence: TGCGCCAGCAGCTTGGTATCGGGCTCCTATAATTCACCCCTCCACTTT. Amino acids: CASSLVSGSYNSPLHF.

The rearrangement uses TRBV7-3 and TRBJ1-2; D is perhaps TRBD1 (6 bases). V lost 3 bases and J 7 bases, leaving 12 bases between the germline ends. Germline assignment: CDR1 SGHTA and CDR2 FQGTGA. This CDR3 is built from 13 residues. The CDR3 reads CASSLAQGFGYTF. The CDR3 bases are TGTGCCAGCAGCTTGGCACAGGGTTTTGGCTACACCTTC.

The chain employs TRBV9 and TRBJ2-7; D is perhaps TRBD1 or TRBD2 (7 bases each). V gave up 1 base and J gave up 6 bases, with 20 bases separating them. The CDR3 extends over 16 amino acids. Looked up from germline, CDR1 is SGDLS and CDR2 is YYNGEE. The CDR3 is CASSVREGARTGEQYF. The CDR3, as DNA: TGTGCCAGCAGCGTAAGGGAGGGGGCGAGAACGGGCGAGCAGTACTTC.

The V gene is TRBV24-1, the J gene TRBJ2-1, with D possibly TRBD2 on 6 matching bases. Trimming took off 5 bases at V and 3 bases at J, with 16 bases between the two ends. Germline lookup yields CDR1 KGHDR and CDR2 SFDVKD. This CDR3 has 16 residues. CDR3 in amino acids: CATSARDLVFYNEQFF. Written as DNA, the CDR3 is TGTGCCACCAGTGCGCGGGACCTTGTTTTCTACAATGAGCAGTTCTTC.

This clone appeared once. V and J are TRBV7-2 and TRBJ2-5; D ambiguous. Germline V gene sequence: CDR1 SGHTA, CDR2 FQGNSA. Deletions cut 1 base from V and 7 bases from J, with 13 bases between. The CDR3 consists of 14 residues. CDR3 sequence (DNA): TGTGCCAGCAGCTTAGGGAGCCCGTATGCGACCCAGTACTTC. This sequence encodes CASSLGSPYATQYF.

The rearrangement links TRBV7-2 to TRBJ2-5, with D tentatively TRBD2 (5 bases). The V end was cut by 5 bases, the J end by 5 bases, with 21 bases between. Germline CDR1 is SGHTA and CDR2 is FQGNSA. CDR3 length: 16 amino acids. DNA for the CDR3: TGTGCCAGCAGCCCCAATGGACTGACCAACCGGGAGACCCAGTACTTC. Translation gives CASSPNGLTNRETQYF.

The CDR3 nucleotides read TGTGCCAGCAGCCGGGCAGGGACCTACGAGCAGTACTTC. It translates to CASSRAGTYEQYF. The rearrangement uses TRBV12-3 or TRBV12-4 and TRBJ2-7; a possible D gene is TRBD1 (5 bases). CDR3 length: 13 residues. The V gene lost 6 bases and the J gene lost 2 bases, with 11 bases spanning the gap.

The chain is built from TRBV28 and TRBJ1-5; tentative D call: TRBD1 (6 bases). CDR1 and CDR2 from the germline V gene are MDHEN and SYDVKM. V lost 3 bases, J lost 0 bases, and 15 bases lay in between. The CDR3 spans 17 residues. CDR3 amino acids: CASSFPAGDYSNQPQHF. The CDR3 nucleotides are TGTGCCAGCAGTTTCCCTGCAGGGGATTATAGCAATCAGCCCCAGCATTTT.

The V gene is TRBV15, the J gene TRBJ2-7; 8 nucleotides line up with TRBD2. The CDR3 extends over 15 amino acids. Trimming at V came to 3 bases and at J to 1 base, leaving 5 bases not matched to a gene. Germline V CDR1 and CDR2: LNHNV, YYDKDF (reference sequence). DNA of the CDR3: TGTGCCACCAGCAGCAAGGCGGGGGGATCCTACGAGCAGTACTTC. Translation gives CATSSKAGGSYEQYF.

The chain has TRBV19 and TRBJ1-5; no definite D call. This CDR3 contains 15 residues. Looked up from germline, CDR1 is LNHDA and CDR2 is SQIVND (reference sequence). The V and J ends lost 3 bases and 4 bases respectively, with 13 bases between them. The CDR3, as DNA: TGTGCCAGTAGTATGGGGAGAACCTATAATCAGCCCCAGCATTTT. Translated: CASSMGRTYNQPQHF. The full variable domain, its missing parts supplied by reference TRBV19 and TRBJ1-5, is DGGITQSPKYLFRKEGQNVTLSCEQNLNHDAMYWYRQDPGQGLRLIYYSQIVNDFQKGDIAEGYSVSREKKESFPLTVTSAQKNPTAFYLCASSMGRTYNQPQHFGDGTRLSIL.

This chain connects TRBV14 to TRBJ2-1; D assignment may be TRBD1 or TRBD2 (5 bases each). Germline V gene sequence: CDR1 SGHDN, CDR2 FVKESK. This CDR3 has 14 residues. V shed 1 base and J shed 9 bases, with 13 bases lying between them. Here the CDR3 DNA reads TGTGCCAGCAGCCAAGTTCAGCCGAGGGGTGAGCAGTTCTTC. This gives the protein CASSQVQPRGEQFF. Combining the CDR3 with reference TRBV14 and TRBJ2-1 gives the whole variable domain EAGVTQFPSHSVIEKGQTVTLRCDPISGHDNLYWYRRVMGKEIKFLLHFVKESKQDESGMPNNRFLAERTGGTYSTLKVQPAELEDSGVYFCASSQVQPRGEQFFGPGTRLTVL.

J is TRBJ1-1 and V is TRBV30; D gene uncertain. The length of the CDR3 is 13 residues. V was clipped by 4 bases and J by 5 bases, with 14 bases between them. Germline CDR1 and CDR2: GTSNPN and SVGIG (reference sequence). The CDR3 here is CAWILPRGTEAFF. For the CDR3, the DNA is TGTGCCTGGATCCTGCCCCGGGGTACTGAAGCTTTCTTT.

The chain uses TRBV4-2 and TRBJ1-3; 7 bases fit TRBD1. The CDR3 is 16 residues long. V lost 8 bases and J lost 6; bases outside the gene matches: 16. Germline assignment: CDR1 LGHNA and CDR2 YNFKEQ. CDR3 protein: CASSSGGHPVENTIYF. Here the CDR3 DNA reads TGTGCCAGCTCCTCAGGGGGACACCCTGTGGAAAACACCATATATTTT.

The V and J genes are TRBV5-1 and TRBJ1-1; tentative D call: TRBD1 (5 bases). The CDR3 totals 13 residues. Germline CDR1 is SGHRS and CDR2 is YFSETQ. V shed 4 bases and J shed 7 bases, with 14 bases lying between them. In DNA, the CDR3 is TGCGCCAGCAGCATGATGGGGCCGTATGAAGCTTTCTTT. Translating gives CASSMMGPYEAFF.

The chain carries TRBV5-4 and TRBJ1-1, with 10 bases lining up with TRBD1. Germline CDR1 and CDR2: SGHNT and YYREEE (reference sequence). J lost 5 bases, V lost 3 bases, and 10 bases had no gene match. This CDR3 region has 16 residues. As DNA, the CDR3 is TGTGCCAGCAGCTCCCGGGACAGGGGTCCGGGGACTGAAGCTTTCTTT. Amino acids: CASSSRDRGPGTEAFF.

This rearrangement joins TRBV27 to TRBJ2-2; D uncertain. The CDR3 covers 16 residues. CDR1 is MNHEY and CDR2 is SMNVEV in the germline V gene (reference sequence). V was shortened by 7 bases and J by 1 base, with 16 bases between the two germline ends. The CDR3 sequence: CASKKSLRVNTGELFF. In DNA form, the CDR3 reads TGTGCCAGCAAAAAATCTCTTAGGGTGAACACCGGGGAGCTGTTTTTT.

The chain uses TRBV19 and TRBJ1-2; D may be TRBD1 (5 bases). CDR1 and CDR2 (germline): LNHDA, SQIVND (reference sequence). This CDR3 has 15 residues. With 3 bases removed from V and 5 bases from J, the gap between germline ends came to 16 bases. CDR3 bases: TGTGCCAGTAGTATTAGCGGGGCTCAGAGGTATGGCTACACCTTC. This codes for CASSISGAQRYGYTF.

The chain uses TRBV4-1 and TRBJ2-1, with D tentatively TRBD1 (5 bases). Germline V gene sequence: CDR1 MGHRA, CDR2 YSYEKL. Trimming stripped 1 base from V and 1 base from J, with 20 bases between. CDR3 length equals 19 residues. The CDR3 spells CASSQGGPKRKGSYNEQFF. In DNA form, the CDR3 reads TGCGCCAGCAGCCAAGGGGGCCCCAAACGGAAAGGTTCCTACAATGAGCAGTTCTTC.

This rearrangement joins TRBV12-5 to TRBJ2-1; 7 bases align to TRBD1. V dropped 0 bases and J dropped 5; count of bases not matched to a gene: 31. CDR1 LGHNT and CDR2 FRNRAP come from the germline V gene. This CDR3 is built from 24 residues. The CDR3 nucleotides are TGTGCTAGTGGTTTGGTACTTGTCCCGGCAGCGGCCCCGACAGGGAGAGCGGAGCACAATGAGCAGTTCTTC. Translation: CASGLVLVPAAAPTGRAEHNEQFF.

The gene calls are TRBV7-9 and TRBJ2-7; 11 bases map to TRBD1. The germline CDR1 and CDR2 sequences are SEHNR and FQNEAQ (reference sequence). The CDR3 runs 15 residues. Germline trimming cut 5 bases from V and 5 bases from J; bases unmatched to any gene: 8. For the CDR3, the DNA is TGTGCCAGCAGCGAACGGACAGGGGGCTTGGACGAGCAGTACTTC. It is translated as CASSERTGGLDEQYF.

This sequence joins TRBV15 and TRBJ1-6; 7 positions agree with TRBD1. The ends lost 4 bases at V and 2 bases at J; junction bases unmatched: 5. This CDR3 is 16 amino acids long. The germline V gene has CDR1 LNHNV and CDR2 YYDKDF (reference sequence). For the CDR3, the DNA is TGTGCCACCAGCAAAACAGGGGCCGCCTATAATTCACCCCTCCACTTT. Its protein product is CATSKTGAAYNSPLHF.

This chain connects TRBV6-5 to TRBJ1-1; unclear D gene. The CDR3 has 15 residues. The germline CDR1 and CDR2 sequences are MNHEY and SVGAGI. Deletions cut 5 bases from V and 3 bases from J, with 16 bases between. The CDR3 region has the DNA TGTGCCAGCAGTATCTTTTTTCGGACGGACACTGAAGCTTTCTTT. Encoded protein: CASSIFFRTDTEAFF.

V is TRBV3-1 (or the pseudogene TRBV3-2) and J is TRBJ2-7; D unclear. CDR1 is LGHDT, CDR2 YNNKEL, per germline (reference sequence). Trimming stripped 0 bases from V and 2 bases from J, with 8 bases between. CDR3 length equals 14 residues. The CDR3 DNA follows: TGTGCCAGCAGCCAAGATTGGCAGACCTACGAGCAGTACTTC. It translates to CASSQDWQTYEQYF.

This clone showed up just a few times. The V gene is TRBV11-2, the J gene TRBJ2-2; no definite D call. The germline gives CDR1 SGHAT, CDR2 FQNNGV. V shed 7 bases and J shed 5 bases, with 11 bases lying between them. This CDR3 contains 13 residues. The CDR3 protein is CASKRSGTGELFF. CDR3 sequence (DNA): TGTGCCAGCAAGCGTAGTGGAACCGGGGAGCTGTTTTTT.

This clone showed up just once. The J gene is TRBJ1-2, the V gene TRBV5-1; D is unclear. This CDR3 is built from 13 residues. Germline V gives CDR1 SGHRS, CDR2 YFSETQ. V was trimmed by 1 base and J by 3 bases, leaving 7 bases between them. CDR3 in amino acids: CASSLTQDYGYTF. The CDR3 region has the DNA TGCGCCAGCAGCTTGACCCAGGACTATGGCTACACCTTC.

This chain connects TRBV6-4 to TRBJ2-3, with D hard to call. V was trimmed by 9 bases and J by 2 bases, leaving 12 bases between them. CDR3 length: 13 residues. CDR1 MRHNA and CDR2 SNTAGT come from the germline V gene. Written as DNA, the CDR3 is TGTGCCAGGAGAATAACATACACAGATACGCAGTATTTT. Translated, it gives CARRITYTDTQYF.

In its sample, this clone was seen once. For the CDR3, the DNA is TGCGCCAGCAGCTTGACAGGGGCGTTCACAGATACGCAGTATTTT. Translation: CASSLTGAFTDTQYF. V and J are TRBV5-1 and TRBJ2-3; TRBD1 aligns across 7 bases. The germline gives CDR1 SGHRS, CDR2 YFSETQ. Germline trimming cut 1 base from V and 2 bases from J; bases unmatched to any gene: 4. The CDR3 has 15 residues.

This clone appeared a few times. This sequence joins TRBV7-9 and TRBJ2-5, with a tentative D call TRBD1 (6 bases). Germline lookup yields CDR1 SEHNR and CDR2 FQNEAQ (reference sequence). V lost 1 base to trimming and J lost 2 bases, with 11 bases between them. The CDR3 length is 15 residues. CDR3 DNA: TGTGCCAGCAGCTTAGTGTTGGACAGTCAAGAGACCCAGTACTTC. Translating gives CASSLVLDSQETQYF.

The chain's CDR3 is CASSLLAGGWNEQFF. CDR3 nucleotides: TGTGCCAGCAGCTTACTGGCGGGGGGTTGGAATGAGCAGTTCTTC. The chain employs TRBV7-3 and TRBJ2-1, with 8 bases fitting TRBD2. This CDR3 region has 15 residues. Germline CDR1 reads SGHTA; CDR2 reads FQGTGA. The ends lost 2 bases at V and 7 bases at J; junction bases unmatched: 7.